The entry that follows covers one T cell receptor beta chain sequence. Its specificity is not known. This sample is drawn from a study of T-cell reconstitution after alpha-beta-depleted transplantation in children. Study-level results: A year post-transplant, T-cell counts and diversity derived mostly from newly produced T cells.

During its preparation, the TCRbeta library received unique molecular identifiers. TCRdb analysed the PCR reads with MiXCR anew, one entry per CDR3 protein. The sample has around 580,000 distinct CDR3 sequences; about 23% are singletons. This CDR3 has 14 amino acids. From germline, CDR1 is SQVTM and CDR2 ANQGSEA. The junction had 6 bases not matched to a gene; V was cut back by 6 bases and J by 1 base. This receptor was taken from a boy in the first two years of life who had a stem cell transplant for acute myeloid leukemia, so the T cells may come from the graft donor. The genes are TRBV29-1 and TRBJ2-5; 9 bases are a match to TRBD1. The source was PBMCs, mostly from graft donor cells, collected 360 days after TCRalphabeta/CD19-depleted stem cell transplant. As DNA, the CDR3 is TGCAGCGTCCAGACAGGGGGGGCCCAAGAGACCCAGTACTTC. As protein: CSVQTGGAQETQYF.